This TCR beta chain emerged from a study of cytomegalovirus exposure and HLA in healthy donors. General observations from the study: Confirmation was obtained in vitro that a few CMV-associated chains are specific for CMV antigens. Generally TCR sequences proved uncommon, though certain public TCRs appeared in numerous donors.

Profiled with immunoSEQ multiplex PCR; TCRdb holds only in-frame clones, not every one. The top ten clones hold 1.5% to 2% of a sample with 100,000 to 120,000 clones, approximately 89% of them seen once. This clone was picked up one time. Its matching antigen is unknown. The TCR sequence derives from a woman between 18 and 30 years old in good health and CMV-seronegative. Material for sequencing was PBMCs.

Here the CDR3 DNA reads TGTGCCAGCAGACCATCTGACAGCACCGGGGAGCTGTTTTTT. It specifies CASRPSDSTGELFF. The rearrangement links TRBV28 to TRBJ2-2; a weak D match, TRBD1 (5 bases). The germline V gene encodes CDR1 MDHEN and CDR2 SYDVKM. V was clipped by 6 bases and J by 4 bases, with 12 bases between them. The CDR3 is 14 amino acids.